Listed here are 28 T cell receptor beta chains from one sample, sequenced in a study of cytomegalovirus exposure and HLA in healthy donors. Generated by immunoSEQ multiplex PCR, the TCRdb table keeps only in-frame clones and is missing some. The table has approximately 54,000 clones, approximately 89% seen once. The sequenced sample was PBMCs. These receptors came from a young woman in good health and CMV-seropositive.

The chain carries TRBV18 and TRBJ2-5; maybe TRBD1 (5 bases). Trimming took off 1 base at V and 0 bases at J, with 12 bases between the two ends. This CDR3 comprises 16 residues. CDR1 and CDR2 from the germline V gene are KGHSH and LQKENI. In DNA form, the CDR3 reads TGTGCCAGCTCACCACGTCCCCAGGGTCACCAAGAGACCCAGTACTTC. This gives the protein CASSPRPQGHQETQYF.

V usage is TRBV30 and J usage is TRBJ1-5; TRBD1 matches 7 bases. CDR1 and CDR2 from the germline V gene are GTSNPN and SVGIG (reference sequence). The V segment lost 3 bases and the J segment 5 bases; nucleotides outside the gene matches: 19. The CDR3 contains 18 residues. The CDR3 nucleotides are TGTGCCTGGAGCCCTTGGTCGCGGGGCCAGGGGGTCGATCAGCCCCAGCATTTT. Protein sequence: CAWSPWSRGQGVDQPQHF.

This clone was seen only a few times. Sequence at one end of the junction differs from germline and may be a read error. CDR3 DNA: TGTGCCACCAGCAGACGCCAAACGAACAAGTCGCTCTCATTC. Its protein product is CATSRRQTNKSLSF. The chain uses TRBV15 and TRBJ1-2, with D unresolved. Germline lookup yields CDR1 LNHNV and CDR2 YYDKDF (reference sequence). This CDR3 has 14 residues.

This rearrangement joins TRBV7-2 to TRBJ2-5; D is undetermined. Trimming removed 5 bases at V and 5 bases at J, with 9 bases between. The CDR3 loop spans 12 amino acids. Germline lookup yields CDR1 SGHTA and CDR2 FQGNSA. The CDR3 DNA is TGTGCCAGCAGCGCCCAACTCGAGACCCAGTACTTC. Amino acid sequence: CASSAQLETQYF.

The chain couples TRBV5-1 to TRBJ2-2; the D gene is possibly TRBD2 (5 bases). The CDR3 is 14 residues long. CDR1 and CDR2 from the germline V gene are SGHRS and YFSETQ. The germline V and J ends were trimmed by 7 bases and 2 bases, with 12 bases remaining between them. In DNA form, the CDR3 reads TGCGCCAGCGGCCACGGGGAAAACACCGGGGAGCTGTTTTTT. It is translated as CASGHGENTGELFF.

The J gene is TRBJ2-3, the V gene TRBV29-1; D gene ambiguous. V lost 2 bases to trimming and J lost 2 bases, with 5 bases between them. Germline CDR1 is SQVTM and CDR2 is ANQGSEA. The CDR3 covers 12 residues. The CDR3 DNA reads TGCAGCGTTGAAAGAGACACAGATACGCAGTATTTT. Translation: CSVERDTDTQYF.

The rearrangement joins TRBV20-1 to TRBJ2-5; D unresolved. The CDR3 covers 11 residues. The V end lost 6 bases, the J end lost 5 bases, and 10 bases lay between the germline ends. Per the germline V gene, CDR1 is DFQATT and CDR2 is SNEGSKA (reference sequence). The chain's CDR3 is CSAERSETQYF. In DNA, the CDR3 is TGCAGTGCGGAGCGTTCGGAGACCCAGTACTTC.

The rearrangement uses TRBV18 and TRBJ1-2, with 7 bases identical to TRBD1. Trimming at V came to 2 bases and at J to 3 bases, leaving 0 bases not matched to a gene. CDR1 is KGHSH and CDR2 is LQKENI in the germline V gene. This CDR3 region has 13 residues. The CDR3 DNA reads TGTGCCAGCTCACCAGGGACAGACTATGGCTACACCTTC. Protein: CASSPGTDYGYTF.

The rearrangement uses TRBV19 and TRBJ1-1; D perhaps matches TRBD1 (6 bases). The CDR3 is made up of 13 amino acids. CDR1 and CDR2 from the germline V gene are LNHDA and SQIVND (reference sequence). V was trimmed by 5 bases and J by 0 bases, leaving 7 bases between them. CDR3 nucleotides: TGTGCCAGTAGTCAGGGGCTGAACACTGAAGCTTTCTTT. Translation: CASSQGLNTEAFF.

The chain couples TRBV5-1 to TRBJ2-7, with 8 bases matching TRBD2. From germline, CDR1 is SGHRS and CDR2 YFSETQ. This CDR3 comprises 16 residues. Unmatched junction bases numbered 6, after V lost 1 base and J lost 0 bases. The CDR3 is CASSLQTGGSSYEQYF. The CDR3 coding sequence is TGCGCCAGCAGCTTGCAAACGGGGGGGAGCTCCTACGAGCAGTACTTC.

This chain uses TRBV9 with TRBJ1-4, with 7 bases aligning to TRBD1. There are 14 residues in the CDR3. Germline V gene data show CDR1 as SGDLS and CDR2 as YYNGEE. V shed 5 bases, J shed 4 bases, and the junction held 5 bases outside the gene matches. This chain's CDR3 is CASSKGQFNEKLFF. The CDR3 region has the DNA TGTGCCAGCAGTAAGGGACAGTTTAATGAAAAACTGTTTTTT.

The DNA for the CDR3 is TGTGCCAGCAGCGGAGCCGGGCCCACAGGCGGTCAGCCCCAGCATTTT. Amino acids: CASSGAGPTGGQPQHF. The genes are TRBV28 and TRBJ1-5; D may be TRBD1 (5 bases). This CDR3 has 16 amino acids. V lost 6 bases to trimming and J lost 6 bases, with 21 bases between them. Germline V CDR1 and CDR2: MDHEN, SYDVKM.

V gene TRBV5-6 combines with J gene TRBJ1-5; TRBD1 agrees at 7 bases. V gave up 4 bases and J gave up 2 bases; unmatched junction bases: 6. The CDR3 length is 15 residues. CDR1 is SGHDT and CDR2 is YYEEEE in the germline V gene. Written as DNA, the CDR3 is TGTGCCAGCAGCAAACTAGACAGGGGCAATCAGCCCCAGCATTTT. This translates into CASSKLDRGNQPQHF.

This chain joins TRBV19 and TRBJ1-1; D is unclear. Germline V gene sequence: CDR1 LNHDA, CDR2 SQIVND (reference sequence). There are 15 residues in the CDR3. V dropped 3 bases and J dropped 5 bases, with 16 bases sitting between them. The DNA for the CDR3 is TGTGCCAGTAGTATCCCTGGCTACCTGGAGACTGAAGCTTTCTTT. Translated: CASSIPGYLETEAFF.

The chain links TRBV5-1 to TRBJ1-2; TRBD1 is a possible D gene (5 bases). CDR1 is SGHRS, CDR2 YFSETQ, per germline. The ends were cut back, 5 bases at V and 5 bases at J, with 16 bases in the middle. The CDR3 consists of 14 residues. The CDR3 DNA is TGCGCCAGCAGGGTAGATGGAACAGGATATGGCTACACCTTC. Its translation: CASRVDGTGYGYTF.

The chain employs TRBV30 and TRBJ1-4; 7 nucleotides agree with TRBD1. The germline V gene has CDR1 GTSNPN and CDR2 SVGIG (reference sequence). The trim removed 3 bases at V and 3 bases at J, leaving 7 bases unmatched. This CDR3 contains 15 residues. The CDR3 nucleotides read TGTGCCTGGAGGGAAGGGACAGCCGCTAATGAAAAACTGTTTTTT. Encoded protein: CAWREGTAANEKLFF.

This chain uses TRBV7-2 with TRBJ1-5; 7 bases are a match to TRBD1. CDR3 length equals 13 residues. V lost 5 bases and J lost 5; bases outside the gene matches: 3. Germline CDR1 reads SGHTA; CDR2 reads FQGNSA. The CDR3 protein is CASSRDSYQPQHF. The CDR3 coding sequence is TGTGCCAGCAGCCGGGACAGTTATCAGCCCCAGCATTTT.

In the case of this clone: At one boundary the junction diverges from the germline segment, which might be a read error. This CDR3 is CASSLLPDRADTQYF. For the CDR3, the DNA is TGTGCTAGCAGCCTCCTTCCTGACAGGGCAGATACGCAGTATTTT. The chain has TRBV7-7 and TRBJ2-3, with 7 bases aligning to TRBD1. This CDR3 spans 15 amino acids. The V gene's germline CDR1 is SSHAT and CDR2 FNYEAQ (reference sequence).

The V and J genes are TRBV6-1 and TRBJ1-3; TRBD1 is a possible D gene (5 bases). Looked up from germline, CDR1 is MNHNS and CDR2 is SASEGT. V was pared by 2 bases and J by 8 bases, with 13 bases between. The CDR3 totals 14 residues. CDR3 residues: CASSERGATDTIYF. CDR3 DNA sequence: TGTGCCAGCAGTGAACGTGGGGCCACGGACACCATATATTTT.

Points on this clone: The sample contains more than one DNA sequence encoding this CDR3. V and J are TRBV28 and TRBJ2-1; 8 bases fit TRBD1. CDR1 is MDHEN and CDR2 is SYDVKM in the germline V gene. The CDR3 has 15 amino acids. V dropped 9 bases and J dropped 8; count of bases not matched to a gene: 15. CDR3 protein: CASRYSGQAFDEQFF. The CDR3 nucleotides are TGTGCCAGTAGGTACTCGGGACAGGCTTTTGATGAGCAGTTCTTC.

The gene calls are TRBV7-9 and TRBJ2-6; D may be TRBD2 (7 bases). This CDR3 spans 16 amino acids. The ends were cut back, 4 bases at V and 2 bases at J, with 12 bases in the middle. Germline-derived CDR1 and CDR2 are SEHNR and FQNEAQ (reference sequence). The CDR3 here is CASSSTGRAGANVLTF. CDR3 nucleotides: TGTGCCAGCAGCTCTACAGGGAGGGCTGGGGCCAACGTCCTGACTTTC.

This clone was recorded once. The chain carries TRBV6-5 and TRBJ2-7; D may be TRBD2 (5 bases). This CDR3 is 13 amino acids long. Germline V gene data show CDR1 as MNHEY and CDR2 as SVGAGI. V lost 7 bases, J lost 3 bases, and 13 bases lay in between. CDR3 nucleotide sequence: TGTGCCAGCACTAATCCACGGGACTACGAGCAGTACTTC. Its protein is CASTNPRDYEQYF.

This rearrangement joins TRBV5-1 to TRBJ2-5; 12 bases match TRBD1. This CDR3 is built from 15 residues. Trimming cost V 3 bases and J 5 bases; bases outside gene matches: 5. CDR1 is SGHRS, CDR2 YFSETQ, per germline. Here the CDR3 reads CASSSGTGGMETQYF. In DNA form, the CDR3 reads TGCGCCAGCAGCTCAGGGACAGGGGGCATGGAGACCCAGTACTTC.

The V and J genes are TRBV18 and TRBJ2-2; 10 bases line up with TRBD1. The CDR3 spans 16 residues. Germline V CDR1 and CDR2: KGHSH, LQKENI. With V trimmed by 3 bases and J by 6 bases, 7 bases remained unmatched. The CDR3 DNA follows: TGTGCCAGCTCACCGCCCGGGACAGGGGTATCCGGGGAGCTGTTTTTT. As protein: CASSPPGTGVSGELFF. The full variable domain, in which reference TRBV18 and TRBJ2-2 provide the parts outside the CDR3, is NAGVMQNPRHLVRRRGQEARLRCSPMKGHSHVYWYRQLPEEGLKFMVYLQKENIIDESGMPKERFSAEFPKEGPSILRIQQVVRGDSAAYFCASSPPGTGVSGELFFGEGSRLTVL.

J is TRBJ2-5 and V is TRBV2; TRBD2 agrees at 8 bases. CDR1 is SNHLY and CDR2 is FYNNEI in the germline V gene. J was trimmed by 3 bases and V by 8 bases; bases with no gene match: 5. The CDR3 runs to 13 residues. The CDR3 sequence is CASAAGGEETQYF. CDR3 coding DNA: TGTGCCAGCGCCGCCGGGGGGGAAGAGACCCAGTACTTC.

This clone was seen a single time. The rearrangement uses TRBV5-6 and TRBJ1-2, with 7 nucleotides matching TRBD1. Germline CDR1 reads SGHDT; CDR2 reads YYEEEE. V gave up 0 bases and J gave up 6 bases; unmatched junction bases: 5. The CDR3 totals 14 residues. The CDR3 sequence is CASSLAQGENGYTF. DNA for the CDR3: TGTGCCAGCAGCTTGGCTCAGGGGGAGAATGGCTACACCTTC.

The rearrangement links TRBV14 to TRBJ1-1; 10 positions match TRBD1. V was pared by 2 bases and J by 3 bases, with 6 bases of the junction left unmatched. The CDR3 length is 16 residues. Germline values: CDR1 SGHDN, CDR2 FVKESK. Here the CDR3 reads CASSQFTGQGYTEAFF. For the CDR3, the DNA is TGTGCCAGCAGCCAATTCACGGGACAGGGGTACACTGAAGCTTTCTTT.

The chain couples TRBV30 to TRBJ2-5; D is possibly TRBD1 (7 bases). The CDR3 is 16 residues long. The V gene's germline CDR1 is GTSNPN and CDR2 SVGIG (reference sequence). The V gene lost 3 bases and the J gene lost 0 bases, with 17 bases spanning the gap. The CDR3 bases are TGTGCCTGGAGGGAGGGGGCTATAAGTAACCAAGAGACCCAGTACTTC. Translation: CAWREGAISNQETQYF.